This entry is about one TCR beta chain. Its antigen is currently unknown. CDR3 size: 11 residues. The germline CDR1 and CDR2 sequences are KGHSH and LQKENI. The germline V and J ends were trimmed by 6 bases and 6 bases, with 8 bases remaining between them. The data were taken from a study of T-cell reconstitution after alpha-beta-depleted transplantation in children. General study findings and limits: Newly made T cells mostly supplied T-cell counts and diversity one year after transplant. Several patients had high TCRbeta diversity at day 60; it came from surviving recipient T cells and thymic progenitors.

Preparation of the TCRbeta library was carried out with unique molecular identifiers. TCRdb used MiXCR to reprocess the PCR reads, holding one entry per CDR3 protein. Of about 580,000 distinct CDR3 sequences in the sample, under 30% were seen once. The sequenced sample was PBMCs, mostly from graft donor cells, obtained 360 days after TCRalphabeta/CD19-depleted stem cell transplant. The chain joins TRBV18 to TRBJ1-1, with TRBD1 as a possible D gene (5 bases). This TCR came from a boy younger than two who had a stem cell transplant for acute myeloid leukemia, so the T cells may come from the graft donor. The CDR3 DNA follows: TGTGCCAGCTCTGGGGGGGCTGAAGCTTTCTTT. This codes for CASSGGAEAFF.